A selection of T cell receptor beta chains follows, all from one sample in a study of blood T cell repertoires in COVID-19. The assay was immunoSEQ multiplex PCR, and TCRdb's table has in-frame clones only and misses some. The sample consists of 150,000 to 200,000 clones, around four fifths of them appearing once. The specimen sequenced was peripheral blood. The origin of the receptors is a woman between 25 and 40 years old with acute or convalescent COVID-19. CDR3s include the opening cysteine and the closing phenylalanine or tryptophan. A D gene is named only where the DNA matches it firmly. Clone size is shown for a subset of rows, as once, few, many or a class of expanded clone.

d_call: .
v_call: TRBV12-3/TRBV12-4
clone_size: .
j_call: TRBJ1-1
cdr3_nt: TGTGCCAGCAGTTTGGGGGCGGACACTGAAGCTTTCTTT
cdr3_aa: CASSLGADTEAFF

d_call: TRBD1
v_call: TRBV3-1/TRBV3-2
clone_size: few
j_call: TRBJ1-1
cdr3_nt: TGTGCCAGCAGCCCCGTCCGGACAGGGCCTCAAGCTTTCTTT
cdr3_aa: CASSPVRTGPQAFF

d_call: .
v_call: TRBV11-2
clone_size: .
j_call: TRBJ2-7
cdr3_nt: TGTGCCAGCAGCTCTCAGCAACATACTCGGACAGTCGTCTACGAGCAGTACTTC
cdr3_aa: CASSSQQHTRTVVYEQYF

d_call: .
v_call: TRBV5-5
clone_size: .
j_call: TRBJ2-7
cdr3_nt: TGTGCCAGCAGCTTGTGGGCAGCGGTCGAGCAGTACTTC
cdr3_aa: CASSLWAAVEQYF

d_call: .
v_call: TRBV3-1/TRBV3-2
clone_size: .
j_call: TRBJ1-5
cdr3_nt: TGTGCCAGCAGCCAACGTGAGAGCAATCAGCCCCAGCATTTT
cdr3_aa: CASSQRESNQPQHF

d_call: .
v_call: TRBV6-6
clone_size: .
j_call: TRBJ1-5
cdr3_nt: TGTGCCAGCAATGACAGATATAGCAATCAGCCCCAGCATTTT
cdr3_aa: CASNDRYSNQPQHF

d_call: .
v_call: TRBV3-1/TRBV3-2
clone_size: .
j_call: TRBJ1-3
cdr3_nt: TGTGCCAGCAGCCAAGCAATAGTTTCTGGAAACACCATATATTTT
cdr3_aa: CASSQAIVSGNTIYF

d_call: TRBD1
v_call: TRBV19
clone_size: few
j_call: TRBJ1-1
cdr3_nt: TGTGCCAGTAGGAGGGGGCCTAACACTGAAGCTTTCTTT
cdr3_aa: CASRRGPNTEAFF

d_call: .
v_call: TRBV7-9
clone_size: .
j_call: TRBJ2-7
cdr3_nt: TGTGCCAGCACCCCCCCCCTCGGCTACGAGCAGTACTTC
cdr3_aa: CASTPPLGYEQYF

d_call: TRBD1
v_call: TRBV19
clone_size: .
j_call: TRBJ2-1
cdr3_nt: TGTGCCAGTAGTATTTCGGGGCAGGGGGTGTCCTACAATGAGCAGTTCTTC
cdr3_aa: CASSISGQGVSYNEQFF

d_call: .
v_call: TRBV28
clone_size: .
j_call: TRBJ1-2
cdr3_nt: TGTGCCAGCAGCGAATACAGGGTTACCCTAAAAGCTAACTATGGCTACACCTTC
cdr3_aa: CASSEYRVTLKANYGYTF

d_call: .
v_call: TRBV20-1
clone_size: .
j_call: TRBJ2-7
cdr3_nt: TGCAGTGCCAGTACCCAGCGTCGGGTCTCCTACGAGCAGTACTTC
cdr3_aa: CSASTQRRVSYEQYF

d_call: .
v_call: TRBV5-1
clone_size: .
j_call: TRBJ2-1
cdr3_nt: TGCGCCAGCAGCTTGGAGGGGAAGCGACCGGATGAGCAGTTCTTC
cdr3_aa: CASSLEGKRPDEQFF

d_call: TRBD2
v_call: TRBV19
clone_size: few
j_call: TRBJ2-3
cdr3_nt: TGTGCCAGTAGTGACTTTACGGGACTAGCGGGAAGCACAGATACGCAGTATTTT
cdr3_aa: CASSDFTGLAGSTDTQYF

d_call: TRBD2
v_call: TRBV20-1
clone_size: .
j_call: TRBJ2-1
cdr3_nt: TGCAGTGCTAGTATTTCGACTAGCGGTCTGCTACGGAATGAGCAGTTCTTC
cdr3_aa: CSASISTSGLLRNEQFF

d_call: TRBD1
v_call: TRBV28
clone_size: few
j_call: TRBJ2-1
cdr3_nt: TGTGCCAGCAGTTCAGGGGGTGCGCGTTTAAATGAGCAGTTCTTC
cdr3_aa: CASSSGGARLNEQFF

d_call: .
v_call: TRBV3-1/TRBV3-2
clone_size: .
j_call: TRBJ2-1
cdr3_nt: TGTGCCAGCAGCCAAGTCGGGGGTCAAAATGAGCAGTTCTTC
cdr3_aa: CASSQVGGQNEQFF

d_call: .
v_call: TRBV4-3
clone_size: .
j_call: TRBJ1-3
cdr3_nt: TGCGCCAGCAGCCAAGACCACGGACTCTCTGGAAACACCATATATTTT
cdr3_aa: CASSQDHGLSGNTIYF

d_call: .
v_call: TRBV6-5
clone_size: .
j_call: TRBJ1-2
cdr3_nt: TGTGCCAGCTCTGAGGAGGGCTACACCTTC
cdr3_aa: CASSEEGYTF

d_call: .
v_call: TRBV7-8
clone_size: .
j_call: TRBJ2-7
cdr3_nt: TGTGCCAGCAGCTTAGGGATGAGGGATTTCGAGCAGTACTTC
cdr3_aa: CASSLGMRDFEQYF

d_call: .
v_call: TRBV7-3
clone_size: .
j_call: TRBJ2-1
cdr3_nt: TGTGCCAGCAGCCCCCAGCGGAGCGGGCACAATGAGCAGTTCTTC
cdr3_aa: CASSPQRSGHNEQFF

d_call: TRBD2
v_call: TRBV19
clone_size: .
j_call: TRBJ2-3
cdr3_nt: TGTGCCAGTAGGAATAGATGGCCTAGCGGGGGACCTAGCACAGATACGCAGTATTTT
cdr3_aa: CASRNRWPSGGPSTDTQYF

d_call: .
v_call: TRBV25-1
clone_size: .
j_call: TRBJ2-1
cdr3_nt: TGTGCCAGCAGTGGCGGGTCGGAGGGGGCTTACAATGAGCAGTTCTTC
cdr3_aa: CASSGGSEGAYNEQFF

d_call: .
v_call: TRBV6-5
clone_size: .
j_call: TRBJ1-5
cdr3_nt: TGTGCCAGCAGGGCAGGGTTCCCTCAGCCCCAGCATTTT
cdr3_aa: CASRAGFPQPQHF

d_call: .
v_call: TRBV5-4
clone_size: once
j_call: TRBJ2-5
cdr3_nt: TGTGCCAGCAGCTTGACGGGAGCGGGCTATGGGGAGACCCAGTACTTC
cdr3_aa: CASSLTGAGYGETQYF

d_call: TRBD1
v_call: TRBV5-1
clone_size: .
j_call: TRBJ1-4
cdr3_nt: TGCGCCAGCAGCTTGTCGGGGACAGGGTTTGAAAAACTGTTTTTT
cdr3_aa: CASSLSGTGFEKLFF

d_call: .
v_call: TRBV2
clone_size: .
j_call: TRBJ1-2
cdr3_nt: TGTGCCAGCAGCGATCGAACCAGGGGCAGGTACACCTTC
cdr3_aa: CASSDRTRGRYTF

d_call: .
v_call: TRBV10-3
clone_size: .
j_call: TRBJ2-5
cdr3_nt: TGTGCCATCAGTGACCCCCTCCGAGAGACCCAGTACTTC
cdr3_aa: CAISDPLRETQYF

d_call: .
v_call: TRBV19
clone_size: .
j_call: TRBJ1-6
cdr3_nt: TGTGCCAGTAGCACCTACGGACAGTATAATTCACCCCTCCACTTT
cdr3_aa: CASSTYGQYNSPLHF

d_call: TRBD1
v_call: TRBV6-5
clone_size: .
j_call: TRBJ1-1
cdr3_nt: TGTGCCAGCAGTTACCGGGACAGGGTGAACACTGAAGCTTTCTTT
cdr3_aa: CASSYRDRVNTEAFF

d_call: .
v_call: TRBV5-6
clone_size: .
j_call: TRBJ1-2
cdr3_nt: TGTGCCAGCAATCCGGTCGGAGGGGACTACACCTTC
cdr3_aa: CASNPVGGDYTF

d_call: TRBD1
v_call: TRBV24-1
clone_size: once
j_call: TRBJ2-1
cdr3_nt: TGTGCCACCAGTGAGAGAGACAGGGCCTACAATGAGCAGTTCTTC
cdr3_aa: CATSERDRAYNEQFF

d_call: .
v_call: TRBV9
clone_size: .
j_call: TRBJ1-2
cdr3_nt: TGTGCCAGCAGCGGCCCCAGCCGAGAGGACTATGGCTACACCTTC
cdr3_aa: CASSGPSREDYGYTF

d_call: .
v_call: TRBV30
clone_size: .
j_call: TRBJ1-2
cdr3_nt: TGTGCCTGTAAAGGTCGGGGAACCTATGGCTACACCTTC
cdr3_aa: CACKGRGTYGYTF

d_call: TRBD2
v_call: TRBV4-1
clone_size: .
j_call: TRBJ2-5
cdr3_nt: TGCGCCAGCAGCCACGGACTAGAAGGGGAGACCCAGTACTTC
cdr3_aa: CASSHGLEGETQYF

d_call: TRBD1
v_call: TRBV18
clone_size: few
j_call: TRBJ1-5
cdr3_nt: TGTGCCAGCTCACCAAAGACAGGGGCCATTCAGCCCCAGCATTTT
cdr3_aa: CASSPKTGAIQPQHF

d_call: .
v_call: TRBV5-1
clone_size: .
j_call: TRBJ1-6
cdr3_nt: TGCGCCAGCAGCTTGGAGGGGACCTATAATTCACCCCTCCACTTT
cdr3_aa: CASSLEGTYNSPLHF

d_call: TRBD1
v_call: TRBV4-1
clone_size: .
j_call: TRBJ2-5
cdr3_nt: TGCGCCAGCAGCCCCTTTAGGGTCAGGGGGCAAGAGACCCAGTACTTC
cdr3_aa: CASSPFRVRGQETQYF

d_call: .
v_call: TRBV7-8
clone_size: few
j_call: TRBJ1-1
cdr3_nt: TGTGCCAGCAGCTTAGCTGCAGGGCTGAACACTGAAGCTTTCTTT
cdr3_aa: CASSLAAGLNTEAFF

d_call: .
v_call: TRBV25-1
clone_size: .
j_call: TRBJ2-7
cdr3_nt: TGTGCCAGCAGTGAATATAGCCAGCAGTACTTC
cdr3_aa: CASSEYSQQYF

d_call: .
v_call: TRBV30
clone_size: .
j_call: TRBJ1-1
cdr3_nt: TGTGCCTGGAGTGTACGCCGACAGTTGAACACTGAAGCTTTCTTT
cdr3_aa: CAWSVRRQLNTEAFF

d_call: .
v_call: TRBV4-1
clone_size: .
j_call: TRBJ1-1
cdr3_nt: TGCGCCAGCAGCCATCAGGCCAGGAACACTGAAGCTTTCTTT
cdr3_aa: CASSHQARNTEAFF